Below, 21 T cell receptor beta chains from the same sample are listed, as sequenced in a study of cytomegalovirus exposure and HLA in healthy donors. Primers: 60 Vbeta forward and 13 Jbeta reverse. Only in-frame clones appear in the TCRdb table, and some are missing; sequencing was by immunoSEQ multiplex PCR. The table shows 150,000 to 200,000 clones, with 75% to 80% occurring only once. Sequenced material: PBMCs. The receptors were gathered from a woman in her 30s in good health and CMV-seropositive.

This chain joins TRBV5-6 and TRBJ1-2; TRBD1 agrees at 7 bases. J gave up 4 bases and V 4 bases, and 10 bases lay outside the gene matches. Germline V gene sequence: CDR1 SGHDT, CDR2 YYEEEE. The CDR3 sequence is 15 residues long. The CDR3 spells CASSPPTGNFYGYTF. CDR3 in DNA: TGTGCCAGCAGCCCTCCGACAGGGAACTTCTATGGCTACACCTTC.

V usage is TRBV27 and J usage is TRBJ2-2, with a tentative D call TRBD2 (5 bases). This CDR3 spans 15 amino acids. V lost 0 bases and J 6 bases, leaving 11 bases between the germline ends. Per the germline V gene, CDR1 is MNHEY and CDR2 is SMNVEV (reference sequence). DNA of the CDR3: TGTGCCAGCAGTTTATCGTCGGAGGAGGCCGGGGAGCTGTTTTTT. As protein: CASSLSSEEAGELFF.

This chain joins TRBV2 and TRBJ1-4, with a weak D call TRBD1 (6 bases). The CDR3 has 14 residues. V lost 6 bases and J 6 bases, leaving 14 bases between the germline ends. Per germline, CDR1 SNHLY and CDR2 FYNNEI. Here the CDR3 DNA reads TGTGCCAGCAGAGCGACAGGTTTCGATGAAAAACTGTTTTTT. It encodes CASRATGFDEKLFF.

This clone was detected once. This chain links TRBV2 with TRBJ1-6; unclear D gene. V was shortened by 5 bases and J by 0 bases, with 14 bases between the two germline ends. Germline-derived CDR1 and CDR2 are SNHLY and FYNNEI. This CDR3 is built from 17 residues. In DNA, the CDR3 is TGTGCCAGCAGTCCCCGTAGCAGCCGCTCCTATAATTCACCCCTCCACTTT. This translates into CASSPRSSRSYNSPLHF.

The chain links TRBV6-4 to TRBJ1-2; 9 bases fit TRBD1. CDR1 is MRHNA and CDR2 is SNTAGT in the germline V gene. V shed 5 bases, J shed 4 bases, and the junction held 2 bases outside the gene matches. This CDR3 is built from 13 residues. CDR3 region: CASSQDRGYGYTF. Here the CDR3 DNA reads TGTGCCAGCAGTCAGGACAGGGGCTATGGCTACACCTTC.

The V call is TRBV5-4, the J call TRBJ2-2; 12 bases match TRBD2. V shed 2 bases and J 1 base; nucleotides not matched to a gene: 3. The CDR3 is made up of 17 amino acids. Germline CDR1 SGHNT, CDR2 YYREEE (reference sequence). CDR3 nucleotide sequence: TGTGCCAGCAGCTTTGGACTAGCGGGGCTGAACACCGGGGAGCTGTTTTTT. Amino acid sequence: CASSFGLAGLNTGELFF.

The rearrangement uses TRBV14 and TRBJ2-5; 7 nucleotides line up with TRBD1. This CDR3 spans 16 amino acids. Germline V gene sequence: CDR1 SGHDN, CDR2 FVKESK. The V gene end was trimmed by 4 bases and the J gene end by 5 bases; junction bases not matched to a gene: 13. CDR3 coding DNA: TGTGCCAGCAGCCCACCTCCGACAGGGCCCTGGGAGACCCAGTACTTC. Its translation is CASSPPPTGPWETQYF.

The chain carries TRBV5-1 and TRBJ1-2; 7 bases align to TRBD1. The germline CDR1 and CDR2 sequences are SGHRS and YFSETQ. V shed 4 bases and J 8 bases; nucleotides not matched to a gene: 14. The CDR3 spans 15 residues. CDR3: CASSAETGKHMGYTF. CDR3 DNA: TGCGCCAGCAGCGCCGAGACAGGGAAGCATATGGGCTACACCTTC.

The V call is TRBV6-6, the J call TRBJ2-1, with D maybe TRBD1 (6 bases). The V gene lost 2 bases and the J gene lost 10 bases, with 9 bases spanning the gap. This CDR3 is built from 12 residues. Germline loops: CDR1 MNHNY, CDR2 SVGAGI (reference sequence). CDR3 nucleotide sequence: TGTGCCAGCAGTTACGCCGGACAGGAGCAGTTCTTC. Its translation is CASSYAGQEQFF.

The chain employs TRBV6-1 and TRBJ2-2; D perhaps matches TRBD2 (5 bases). The CDR3 is 13 residues long. Trimming pared 7 bases from V and 4 bases from J, leaving 10 bases between. Germline lookup yields CDR1 MNHNS and CDR2 SASEGT. The CDR3 DNA reads TGTGCCAGCACCCGAGGGCGCACCGGGGAGCTGTTTTTT. Protein sequence: CASTRGRTGELFF.

This sequence joins TRBV18 and TRBJ1-2; 12 bases map to TRBD1. Germline V gene data show CDR1 as KGHSH and CDR2 as LQKENI. The CDR3 is made up of 16 amino acids. The J segment lost 6 bases and the V segment lost 2 bases, leaving 7 bases of the junction unmatched. CDR3 residues: CASSPNTGQGAHGYTF. The CDR3 bases are TGTGCCAGCTCACCAAACACGGGACAGGGGGCCCATGGCTACACCTTC.

In its sample, this clone was seen a few times. The chain couples TRBV19 to TRBJ1-2; 8 bases map to TRBD1. The CDR3 runs 15 residues. V dropped 4 bases and J dropped 7; count of bases not matched to a gene: 11. From germline, CDR1 is LNHDA and CDR2 SQIVND (reference sequence). In DNA form, the CDR3 reads TGTGCCAGTAGTACAGACCCGCGGACAGGGTCTGGCTACACCTTC. Its protein is CASSTDPRTGSGYTF.

The chain couples TRBV6-1 to TRBJ1-5, with D tentatively TRBD1 (6 bases). Germline assignment: CDR1 MNHNS and CDR2 SASEGT. This CDR3 is 17 amino acids long. V lost 3 bases and J 7 bases, leaving 22 bases between the germline ends. The CDR3 region is CASSDLRRDKRKQPQHF. As DNA, the CDR3 is TGTGCCAGCAGTGATCTACGACGGGACAAGAGGAAACAGCCCCAGCATTTT.

The chain couples TRBV5-3 to TRBJ1-5; 8 nucleotides align to TRBD1. TRBV5-3 is sorted into the ORF group, with uncertain function. V shed 5 bases and J 7 bases; nucleotides not matched to a gene: 8. The CDR3 consists of 14 residues. CDR3 sequence (DNA): TGTGCCAGAAGGGATTTACAGGGGGACCAGCCCCAGCATTTT. Its protein is CARRDLQGDQPQHF.

This rearrangement joins TRBV5-1 to TRBJ1-1; D call uncertain. Germline V gene data show CDR1 as SGHRS and CDR2 as YFSETQ. The CDR3 length is 16 residues. V was shortened by 0 bases and J by 0 bases, with 12 bases between the two germline ends. The CDR3 loop is CASSLEVGRMNTEAFF. For the CDR3, the DNA is TGCGCCAGCAGCTTGGAGGTTGGCAGGATGAACACTGAAGCTTTCTTT.

The rearrangement uses TRBV11-1 and TRBJ2-5; 12 nucleotides line up with TRBD2. Losses at the gene ends were 2 bases for V and 2 bases for J; bases not matched to a gene: 0. Germline-derived CDR1 and CDR2 are SGHAT and FQDESV (reference sequence). The CDR3 totals 15 residues. The DNA for the CDR3 is TGTGCCAGCAGCTTACTAGCGGGGGGGCAAGAGACCCAGTACTTC. As protein: CASSLLAGGQETQYF.

This clone was seen a few times. The chain joins TRBV5-6 to TRBJ2-3; 8 bases agree with TRBD2. There are 15 residues in the CDR3. V lost 4 bases to trimming and J lost 6 bases; unmatched junction nucleotides: 10. CDR1 and CDR2 (germline): SGHDT, YYEEEE. CDR3 sequence (DNA): TGTGCCAGCAGCATTCGGGGTAGCGGGGTGGATACGCAGTATTTT. It encodes CASSIRGSGVDTQYF. Full variable domain (rest looked up from reference TRBV5-6 and TRBJ2-3): DAGVTQSPTHLIKTRGQQVTLRCSPKSGHDTVSWYQQALGQGPQFIFQYYEEEERQRGNFPDRFSGHQFPNYSSELNVNALLLGDSALYLCASSIRGSGVDTQYFGPGTRLTVL.

The chain has TRBV6-5 and TRBJ2-7; no firm D call. This CDR3 has 11 amino acids. Germline V gene data show CDR1 as MNHEY and CDR2 as SVGAGI. V was clipped by 4 bases and J by 3 bases, with 4 bases between them. CDR3 amino acids: CASSSNYEQYF. For the CDR3, the DNA is TGTGCCAGCAGTTCCAACTACGAGCAGTACTTC.

The V and J genes are TRBV15 and TRBJ2-3, with 9 bases that match TRBD2. The germline V gene encodes CDR1 LNHNV and CDR2 YYDKDF (reference sequence). V shed 10 bases and J 4 bases; nucleotides not matched to a gene: 12. The CDR3 runs to 15 residues. The CDR3 DNA follows: TGTGCCATCCGGCGGGGACTAGCAATGGCAGATACGCAGTATTTT. It is translated as CAIRRGLAMADTQYF.

V and J are TRBV6-1 and TRBJ1-2; 8 bases line up with TRBD1. The CDR3 is 15 amino acids. The J segment lost 5 bases and the V segment lost 2 bases, leaving 7 bases of the junction unmatched. Germline lookup yields CDR1 MNHNS and CDR2 SASEGT. In DNA form, the CDR3 reads TGTGCCAGCAGTGAATGGGGCCAGGGGGCTTATGGCTACACCTTC. Amino acids: CASSEWGQGAYGYTF.

The chain joins TRBV5-1 to TRBJ1-6; maybe TRBD1 (6 bases). This CDR3 comprises 18 residues. Germline CDR1 is SGHRS and CDR2 is YFSETQ. V lost 0 bases, J lost 2 bases, and 15 bases lay in between. The chain's CDR3 is CASSLAGGAEAYNSPLHF. The CDR3, as DNA: TGCGCCAGCAGCTTGGCCGGGGGGGCGGAAGCCTATAATTCACCCCTCCACTTT.